One and the same sample provided the 14 T cell receptor beta chains below, sequenced in a study of blood T cell repertoires in COVID-19 (dated by TCRdb to 2019 to 2021). The library was generated by the immunoSEQ multiplex PCR assay. TCRdb provides this immuneACCESS table in a form limited to in-frame rearrangements. Some clones are lacking; in checked studies, under half of them reflect an unresolved V gene, and why the rest are absent is not known. This sample holds about 370,000 clones; approximately 88% were observed only once. Approximately 3% of the sample comes from the top ten. Sequenced sample: peripheral blood. The receptors here all came from a young woman with COVID-19, enrolled during active disease.

The V and J genes are TRBV19 and TRBJ1-5, with D perhaps matching TRBD1 (6 bases). The CDR3 totals 15 residues. From germline, CDR1 is LNHDA and CDR2 SQIVND (reference sequence). Trimming removed 5 bases at V and 0 bases at J, with 11 bases between. CDR3 nucleotide sequence: TGTGCCAGTAGTCTCGACAGGTTTAGCAATCAGCCCCAGCATTTT. Translation: CASSLDRFSNQPQHF.

J is TRBJ1-2 and V is TRBV29-1; 7 positions agree with TRBD1. V trimming: 7 bases; J trimming: 3 bases; junction bases outside the gene matches: 11. The length of the CDR3 is 14 residues. Germline lookup yields CDR1 SQVTM and CDR2 ANQGSEA. The CDR3 is CSARTGLTDYGYTF. Written as DNA, the CDR3 is TGCAGCGCCCGGACAGGCCTTACCGACTATGGCTACACCTTC.

This clone was detected only once. This chain links TRBV11-3 with TRBJ2-1; 11 bases fit TRBD2. The CDR3 runs to 18 residues. Per the germline V gene, CDR1 is SGHNT and CDR2 is YENEEA. With V trimmed by 1 base and J by 4 bases, 9 bases remained unmatched. CDR3 sequence: CASSLGILAGVPYNEQFF. For the CDR3, the DNA is TGTGCCAGCAGCTTAGGGATACTAGCGGGAGTGCCGTACAATGAGCAGTTCTTC.

The chain couples TRBV6-4 to TRBJ2-1; the D gene is possibly TRBD2 (5 bases). Germline loops: CDR1 MRHNA, CDR2 SNTAGT. The V gene lost 2 bases and the J gene lost 5 bases, with 13 bases spanning the gap. This CDR3 has 15 residues. The CDR3 DNA follows: TGTGCCAGCAGTGACAGCGGTAACCCCGACAATGAGCAGTTCTTC. It codes for CASSDSGNPDNEQFF.

The chain employs TRBV7-9 and TRBJ1-4; perhaps TRBD1 as D (5 bases). The V end was cut by 2 bases, the J end by 7 bases, with 14 bases between. Germline CDR1 SEHNR, CDR2 FQNEAQ (reference sequence). The CDR3 length is 15 residues. CDR3 region: CASSLIGPRVEKLFF. The CDR3 DNA reads as TGTGCCAGCAGCTTAATAGGCCCCAGGGTTGAAAAACTGTTTTTT.

The chain couples TRBV24-1 to TRBJ2-1; TRBD2 aligns across 11 bases. The ends lost 4 bases at V and 5 bases at J; junction bases unmatched: 6. The germline V gene has CDR1 KGHDR and CDR2 SFDVKD. The CDR3 has 16 amino acids. In DNA form, the CDR3 reads TGTGCCACCAGTGACTCACTAGCGGGAGTCCACAATGAGCAGTTCTTC. Its translation: CATSDSLAGVHNEQFF.

This chain links TRBV19 with TRBJ2-7, with TRBD1 as a possible D gene (5 bases). The CDR3 has 13 residues. In germline, CDR1 is LNHDA, CDR2 SQIVND (reference sequence). The V end was cut by 6 bases, the J end by 4 bases, with 13 bases between. The CDR3 nucleotides are TGTGCCAGTAGCCCAGGGATAACTTACGAGCAGTACTTC. The encoded protein is CASSPGITYEQYF.

The DNA of the CDR3 is TGTGCCACCAGAGACATCCGGACAGGGGGCCCCTACGAGCAGTACTTC. It translates to CATRDIRTGGPYEQYF. This sequence joins TRBV15 and TRBJ2-7; 11 bases map to TRBD1. The CDR3 length is 16 residues. After removal of 6 bases from V and 2 bases from J, the junction contained 9 bases not matched to a gene. CDR1 and CDR2 from the germline V gene are LNHNV and YYDKDF (reference sequence).

CDR3 sequence reads: CASSPPGTSGETQYF. The CDR3 bases are TGTGCCAGCTCACCACCCGGGACTAGCGGAGAGACCCAGTACTTC. The rearrangement links TRBV18 to TRBJ2-5; 11 bases fit TRBD2. Germline V CDR1 and CDR2: KGHSH, LQKENI. Unmatched junction bases numbered 1, after V lost 0 bases and J lost 4 bases. This CDR3 has 15 amino acids.

The chain has TRBV7-6 and TRBJ1-2, with D possibly being TRBD1 (5 bases). CDR3 length: 15 amino acids. V shed 1 base and J shed 2 bases, with 11 bases lying between them. Germline V gene data show CDR1 as SGHVS and CDR2 as FNYEAQ. The CDR3 reads CASSLGAGDNYGYTF. CDR3 DNA sequence: TGTGCCAGCAGCTTAGGGGCGGGGGACAACTATGGCTACACCTTC.

Comment on this clone: A junction end diverges from the germline sequence, so it may reflect a read error. The chain employs TRBV5-1 and TRBJ2-7; D may be TRBD2 (5 bases). This CDR3 contains 16 residues. Germline CDR1 reads SGHRS; CDR2 reads YFSETQ. The CDR3 region has the DNA TGCGCCAGCAGATTGGAAGATTTGGGAGCAACGGGCGAGCAGTACTTC. This codes for CASRLEDLGATGEQYF.

The chain couples TRBV6-5 to TRBJ2-4; D is undetermined. The V end lost 6 bases, the J end lost 0 bases, and 6 bases lay between the germline ends. The CDR3 loop spans 13 amino acids. Germline lookup yields CDR1 MNHEY and CDR2 SVGAGI. CDR3 nucleotides: TGTGCCAGCAGGGAGCTAGCCAAAAACATTCAGTACTTC. Protein product: CASRELAKNIQYF.

This rearrangement joins TRBV9 to TRBJ1-1, with no clear D. The germline V gene encodes CDR1 SGDLS and CDR2 YYNGEE. The CDR3 has 14 residues. V was cut by 3 bases and J by 1 base, with 10 bases left in between. CDR3 amino acids: CASSAGVGNTEAFF. The CDR3 bases are TGTGCCAGCAGCGCCGGAGTGGGGAACACTGAAGCTTTCTTT.

V is TRBV7-2 and J is TRBJ2-3; TRBD2 aligns across 8 bases. The J segment lost 4 bases and the V segment lost 5 bases, leaving 8 bases of the junction unmatched. There are 15 residues in the CDR3. Germline CDR1 is SGHTA and CDR2 is FQGNSA. The CDR3 loop is CASSLTSGVPDTQYF. The DNA for the CDR3 is TGTGCCAGCAGCCTAACTAGCGGAGTTCCAGATACGCAGTATTTT.